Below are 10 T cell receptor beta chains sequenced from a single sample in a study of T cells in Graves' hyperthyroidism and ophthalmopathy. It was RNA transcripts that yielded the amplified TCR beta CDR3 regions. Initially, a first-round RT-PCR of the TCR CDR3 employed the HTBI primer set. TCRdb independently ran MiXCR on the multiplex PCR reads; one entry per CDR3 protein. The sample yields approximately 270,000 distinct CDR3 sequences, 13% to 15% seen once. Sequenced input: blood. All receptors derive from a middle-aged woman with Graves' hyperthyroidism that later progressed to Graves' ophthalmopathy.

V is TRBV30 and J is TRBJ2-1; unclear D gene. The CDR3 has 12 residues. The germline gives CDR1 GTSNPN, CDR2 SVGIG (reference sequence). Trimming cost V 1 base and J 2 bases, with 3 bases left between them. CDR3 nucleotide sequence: TGTGCCTGGAGTGATGCCTACAATGAGCAGTTCTTC. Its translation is CAWSDAYNEQFF.

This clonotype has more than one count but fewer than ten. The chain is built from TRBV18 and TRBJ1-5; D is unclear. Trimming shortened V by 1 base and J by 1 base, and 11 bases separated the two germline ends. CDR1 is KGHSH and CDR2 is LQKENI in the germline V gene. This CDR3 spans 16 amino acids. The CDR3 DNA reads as TGTGCCAGCTCACCACTCTCCGCCGGGAGCAATCAGCCCCAGCATTTT. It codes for CASSPLSAGSNQPQHF.

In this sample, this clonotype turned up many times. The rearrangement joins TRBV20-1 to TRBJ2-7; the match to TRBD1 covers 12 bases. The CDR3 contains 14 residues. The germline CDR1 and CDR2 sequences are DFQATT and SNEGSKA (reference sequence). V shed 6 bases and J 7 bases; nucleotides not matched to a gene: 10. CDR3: CSAQPRDRGHEQYF. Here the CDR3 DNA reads TGCAGTGCACAACCCCGGGACAGGGGGCATGAGCAGTACTTC.

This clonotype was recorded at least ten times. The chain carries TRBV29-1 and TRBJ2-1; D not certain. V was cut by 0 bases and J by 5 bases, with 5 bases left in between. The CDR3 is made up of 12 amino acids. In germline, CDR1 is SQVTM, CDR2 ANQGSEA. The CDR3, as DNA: TGCAGCGTTGAAGATATCGACAATGAGCAGTTCTTC. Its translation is CSVEDIDNEQFF.

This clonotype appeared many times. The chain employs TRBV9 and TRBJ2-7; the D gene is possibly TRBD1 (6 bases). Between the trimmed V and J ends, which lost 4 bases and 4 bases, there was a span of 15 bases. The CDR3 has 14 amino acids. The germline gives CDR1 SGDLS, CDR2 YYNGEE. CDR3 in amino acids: CASSPRGTLYEQYF. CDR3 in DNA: TGTGCCAGCAGCCCTAGGGGGACACTTTACGAGCAGTACTTC.

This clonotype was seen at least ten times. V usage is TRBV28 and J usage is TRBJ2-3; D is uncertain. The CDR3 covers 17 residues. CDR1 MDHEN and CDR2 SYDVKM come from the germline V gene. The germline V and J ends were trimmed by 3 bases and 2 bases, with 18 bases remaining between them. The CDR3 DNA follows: TGTGCCAGCAGTTTGGACGGTGTGGGGATGCTCACAGATACGCAGTATTTT. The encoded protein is CASSLDGVGMLTDTQYF.

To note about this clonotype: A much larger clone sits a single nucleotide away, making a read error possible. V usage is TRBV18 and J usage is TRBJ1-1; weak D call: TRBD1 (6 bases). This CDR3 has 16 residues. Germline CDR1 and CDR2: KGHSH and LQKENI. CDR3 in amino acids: CASSLLGTFWGTEALF. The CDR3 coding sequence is TGTGCCAGCTCCCTTCTCGGGACATTCTGGGGTACTGAAGCTTTATTT. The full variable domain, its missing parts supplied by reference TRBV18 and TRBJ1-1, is NAGVMQNPRHLVRRRGQEARLRCSPMKGHSHVYWYRQLPEEGLKFMVYLQKENIIDESGMPKERFSAEFPKEGPSILRIQQVVRGDSAAYFCASSLLGTFWGTEALFGQGTRLTVV.

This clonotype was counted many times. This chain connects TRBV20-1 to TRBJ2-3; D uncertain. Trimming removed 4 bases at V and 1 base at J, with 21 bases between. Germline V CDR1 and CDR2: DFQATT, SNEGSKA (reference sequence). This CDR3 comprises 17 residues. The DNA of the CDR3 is TGCAGTGCTAAACCTGGGATTCACAATTCCGGCACAGATACGCAGTATTTT. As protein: CSAKPGIHNSGTDTQYF.

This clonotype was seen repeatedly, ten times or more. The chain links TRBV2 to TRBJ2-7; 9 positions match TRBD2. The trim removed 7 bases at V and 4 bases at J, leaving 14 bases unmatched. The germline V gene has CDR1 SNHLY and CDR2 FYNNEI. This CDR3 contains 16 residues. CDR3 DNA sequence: TGTGCCAGCACGTCCTTCGGTCTAGCGGGAAGATACGAGCAGTACTTC. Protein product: CASTSFGLAGRYEQYF.

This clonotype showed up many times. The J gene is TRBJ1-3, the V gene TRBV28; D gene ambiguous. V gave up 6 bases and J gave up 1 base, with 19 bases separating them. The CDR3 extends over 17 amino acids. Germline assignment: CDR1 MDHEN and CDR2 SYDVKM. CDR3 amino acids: CASSSLQTEGSGNTIYF. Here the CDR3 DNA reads TGTGCCAGCAGCTCATTACAGACGGAGGGATCTGGAAACACCATATATTTT.